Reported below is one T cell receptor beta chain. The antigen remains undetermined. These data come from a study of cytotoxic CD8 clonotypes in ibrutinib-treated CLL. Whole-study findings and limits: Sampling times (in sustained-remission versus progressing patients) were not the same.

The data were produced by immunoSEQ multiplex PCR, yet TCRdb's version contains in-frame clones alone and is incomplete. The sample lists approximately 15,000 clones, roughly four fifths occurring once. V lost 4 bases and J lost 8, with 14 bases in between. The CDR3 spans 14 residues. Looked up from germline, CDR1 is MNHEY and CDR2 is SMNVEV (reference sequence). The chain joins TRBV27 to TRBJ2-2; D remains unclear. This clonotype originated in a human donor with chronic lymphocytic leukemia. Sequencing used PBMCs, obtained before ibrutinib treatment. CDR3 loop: CASSSPSGNGELFF. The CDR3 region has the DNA TGTGCCAGCAGTTCGCCGTCGGGCAATGGGGAGCTGTTTTTT.